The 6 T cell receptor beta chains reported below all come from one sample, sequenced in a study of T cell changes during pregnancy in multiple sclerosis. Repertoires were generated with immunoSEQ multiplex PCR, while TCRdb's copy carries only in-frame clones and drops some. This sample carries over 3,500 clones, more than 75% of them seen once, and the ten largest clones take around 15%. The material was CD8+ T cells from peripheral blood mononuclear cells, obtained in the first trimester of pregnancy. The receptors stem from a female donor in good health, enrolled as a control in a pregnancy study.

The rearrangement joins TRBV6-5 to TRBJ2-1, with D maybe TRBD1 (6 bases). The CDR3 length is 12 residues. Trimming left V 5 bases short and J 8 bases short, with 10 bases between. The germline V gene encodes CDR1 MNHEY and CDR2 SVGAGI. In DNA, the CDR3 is TGTGCCAGCAGTCAAGGGGGTGATGAGCAGTTCTTC. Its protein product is CASSQGGDEQFF.

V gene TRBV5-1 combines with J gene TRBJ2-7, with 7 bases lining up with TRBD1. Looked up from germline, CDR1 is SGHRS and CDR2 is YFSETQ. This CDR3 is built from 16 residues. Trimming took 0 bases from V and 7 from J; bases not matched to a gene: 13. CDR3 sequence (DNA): TGCGCCAGCAGCTTGGACAAGGGGGCCCCGAGGGGGGAGCAGTACTTC. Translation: CASSLDKGAPRGEQYF.

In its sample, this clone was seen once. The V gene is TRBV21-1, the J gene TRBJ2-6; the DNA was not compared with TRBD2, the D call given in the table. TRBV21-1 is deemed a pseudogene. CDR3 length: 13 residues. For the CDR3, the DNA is TGTGCCTTGGGGAGATCTGGGGCCAACGTCCTGACTTTC. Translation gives CALGRSGANVLTF.

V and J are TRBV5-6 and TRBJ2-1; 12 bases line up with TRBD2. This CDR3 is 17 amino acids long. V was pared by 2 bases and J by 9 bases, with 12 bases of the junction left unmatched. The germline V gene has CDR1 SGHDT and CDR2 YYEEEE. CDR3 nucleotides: TGTGCCAGCAGCTTACGACTAGCGGGAGTTAAAGGAATTGAGCAGTTCTTC. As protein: CASSLRLAGVKGIEQFF.

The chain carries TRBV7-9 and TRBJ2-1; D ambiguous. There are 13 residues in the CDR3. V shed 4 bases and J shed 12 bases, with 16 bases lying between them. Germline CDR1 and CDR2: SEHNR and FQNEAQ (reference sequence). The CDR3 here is CASSSPPHNGQFF. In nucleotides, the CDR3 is TGTGCCAGCAGCTCCCCCCCCCATAACGGGCAGTTCTTC.

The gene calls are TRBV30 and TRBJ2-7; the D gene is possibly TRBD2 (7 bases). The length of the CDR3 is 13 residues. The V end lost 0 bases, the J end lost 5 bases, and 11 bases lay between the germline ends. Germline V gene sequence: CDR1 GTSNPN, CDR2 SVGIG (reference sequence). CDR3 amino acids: CAWSVPGGHEQYF. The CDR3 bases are TGTGCCTGGAGTGTACCGGGGGGCCACGAGCAGTACTTC.